This TCR beta chain stems from a study of blood T cell repertoires in COVID-19. Background on the study: Specimens from acute and convalescent COVID-19 originated in the United States, Italy and Spain. T cells, B-cell-depleted T cells, or PBMCs provided the cDNA or gDNA that served as material.

Authors' processing steps: Nucleated cell number was recorded as an estimate derived from reference gene primer amplification. Measured with immunoSEQ multiplex PCR; TCRdb has only the in-frame clones, and not every one. The DNA was the basis for D and trimming; V, J and clone size are from that table. The sample has approximately 150,000 clones, roughly 78% seen once. Per the germline V gene, CDR1 is SEHNR and CDR2 is FQNEAQ (reference sequence). There are 14 residues in the CDR3. V lost 1 base to trimming and J lost 7 bases, with 11 bases between them. The receptor was isolated from a human donor with acute or convalescent COVID-19. The donor label of this sample is uncertain. The V call is TRBV7-9, the J call TRBJ1-5; D may be TRBD1 (5 bases). Sample: peripheral blood. Written as DNA, the CDR3 is TGTGCCAGCAGCTTAGAGGGAGGGGTACAGCCCCAGCATTTT. Translated, it gives CASSLEGGVQPQHF.